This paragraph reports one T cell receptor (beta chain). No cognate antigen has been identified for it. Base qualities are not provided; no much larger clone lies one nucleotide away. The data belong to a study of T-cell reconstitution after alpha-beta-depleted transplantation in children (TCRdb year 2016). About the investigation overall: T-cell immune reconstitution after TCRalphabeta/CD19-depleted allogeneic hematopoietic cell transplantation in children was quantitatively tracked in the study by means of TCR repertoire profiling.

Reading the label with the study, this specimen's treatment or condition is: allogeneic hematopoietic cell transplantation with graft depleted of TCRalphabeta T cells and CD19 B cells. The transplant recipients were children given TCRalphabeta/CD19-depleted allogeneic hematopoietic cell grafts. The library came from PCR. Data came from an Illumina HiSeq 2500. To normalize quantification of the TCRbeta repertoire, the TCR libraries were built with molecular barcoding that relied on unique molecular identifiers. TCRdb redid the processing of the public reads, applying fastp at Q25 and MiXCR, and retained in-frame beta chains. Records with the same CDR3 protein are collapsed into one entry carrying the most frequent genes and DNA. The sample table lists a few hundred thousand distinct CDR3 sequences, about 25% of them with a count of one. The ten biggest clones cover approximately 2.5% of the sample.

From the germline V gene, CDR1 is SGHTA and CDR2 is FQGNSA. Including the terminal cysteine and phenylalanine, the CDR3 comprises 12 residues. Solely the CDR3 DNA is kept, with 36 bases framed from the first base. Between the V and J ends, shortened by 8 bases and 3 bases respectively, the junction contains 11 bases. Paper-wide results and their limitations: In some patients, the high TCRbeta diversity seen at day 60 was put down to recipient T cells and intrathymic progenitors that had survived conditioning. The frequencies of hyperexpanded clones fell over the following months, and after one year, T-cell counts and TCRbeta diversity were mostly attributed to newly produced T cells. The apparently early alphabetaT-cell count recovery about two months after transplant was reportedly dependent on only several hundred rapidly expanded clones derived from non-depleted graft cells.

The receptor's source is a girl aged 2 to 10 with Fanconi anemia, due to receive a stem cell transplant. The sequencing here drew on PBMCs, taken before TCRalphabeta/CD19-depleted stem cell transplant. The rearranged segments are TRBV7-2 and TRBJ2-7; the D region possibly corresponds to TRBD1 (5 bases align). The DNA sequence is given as TGTGCCAGCGTCGACAGAGTCTACGAGCAGTACTTC. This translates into CASVDRVYEQYF.